The 2 T cell receptor beta chains below were found in one sample sequenced in a study of shared clonotypes between healthy human individuals. Using immunoSEQ multiplex PCR, the repertoire was profiled, and TCRdb retains in-frame clones only, with some absent. Among about 1.5 million clones, roughly 96% were seen once, and the ten largest hold over 1%. Sequenced sample: naive CD4+ T cells sorted from blood. Subset in this sample: CD45RA+ positively selected. The receptor set was obtained from a man younger than 45 in good health.

The rearrangement uses TRBV19 and TRBJ2-2; 13 nucleotides line up with TRBD2. Germline V gene sequence: CDR1 LNHDA, CDR2 SQIVND (reference sequence). V trimming: 3 bases; J trimming: 5 bases; junction bases outside the gene matches: 9. The CDR3 is made up of 18 amino acids. The CDR3 nucleotides read TGTGCCAGTAGTATTAGACTAGCGGGAGGCCGGCGGACCGGGGAGCTGTTTTTT. Protein sequence: CASSIRLAGGRRTGELFF. Based on the CDR3 plus reference TRBV19 and TRBJ2-2, the full variable domain is DGGITQSPKYLFRKEGQNVTLSCEQNLNHDAMYWYRQDPGQGLRLIYYSQIVNDFQKGDIAEGYSVSREKKESFPLTVTSAQKNPTAFYLCASSIRLAGGRRTGELFFGEGSRLTVL.

This sequence joins TRBV6-1 and TRBJ2-3, with a tentative D call TRBD2 (9 bases). CDR1 and CDR2 (germline): MNHNS, SASEGT. There are 15 residues in the CDR3. Trimming shortened V by 3 bases and J by 6 bases, and 16 bases separated the two germline ends. The CDR3 bases are TGTGCCAGCAGTGAGCTAGCGGGACAGGAGGATACGCAGTATTTT. It codes for CASSELAGQEDTQYF.